Listed here is a single T cell receptor (beta chain). This record belongs to a study of blood T cell repertoires in COVID-19. Whole-study context: There were acute and convalescent COVID-19 samples, and they came from the United States, Italy and Spain. From T cells, B-cell-depleted T cells, or PBMCs came the material, which was cDNA or gDNA.

V was clipped by 8 bases and J by 1 base; unmatched bases: 7. The germline V gene encodes CDR1 MDHEN and CDR2 SYDVKM. CDR3 size: 14 residues. As processed by the authors: Amplification with reference gene primers provided the estimates of nucleated cell counts. Profiled with immunoSEQ multiplex PCR; TCRdb holds only in-frame clones, not every one. The DNA was the basis for D and trimming; V, J and clone size are from that table. The profile shows tens of thousands of clones, roughly 91% of them singletons. The chain uses TRBV28 and TRBJ1-2; 7 positions match TRBD1. This sequence originates from a woman older than 75 with acute or convalescent COVID-19. Sample: peripheral blood. CDR3 DNA sequence: TGTGCCAGCCTAACACAGGGGATTAACTATGGCTACACCTTC. It yields the protein CASLTQGINYGYTF.